This T cell receptor (beta chain) was identified during a study of T cell repertoires and HLA-DP antigens. Pre-culture CD4+ samples were sequenced deeply, targeting hundreds of thousands of T cell genomes. Produced via immunoSEQ multiplex PCR; TCRdb's table is partial and in-frame only. The sample lists about 73,000 clones, roughly 77% occurring once. Germline V CDR1 and CDR2: LGHNA, YSLEER. The CDR3 sequence is 18 residues long. V shed 0 bases and J 7 bases; nucleotides not matched to a gene: 17. About this clone: No antigen is known for it.

Source material: CD4+ T cells from PBMCs. The V gene is TRBV4-3, the J gene TRBJ2-7; TRBD2 agrees at 8 bases. The TCR sequence derives from a man aged 60 to 75 in good health and CMV-seronegative. CDR3 coding DNA: TGCGCCAGCAGCCAAGATTTTGCGGCTAGCGGGCAGGCGGGGGAGCAGTACTTC. Protein product: CASSQDFAASGQAGEQYF.